This T cell receptor (beta chain) originates from a study of naive and memory T cell subsets. V dropped 6 bases and J dropped 5 bases, with 6 bases sitting between them. This CDR3 comprises 11 residues. In germline, CDR1 is MNHEY, CDR2 SVGAGI. Cells stained for CD3, CD4, CD8, CD45RA and CD27 were sorted into four subsets. The beta constant-region primer was an equimolar mix of two oligonucleotides covering TRBC1 and TRBC2. The ligated cDNA underwent four PCR rounds using SP2 and nested alpha and beta constant-region primers. From the UMI-ligation and nested PCR reads, TCRdb called clonotypes with MiXCR, one entry per CDR3 protein. Here the sample spans 120,000 to 150,000 distinct CDR3 sequences, 22% being singletons. General study findings and limits: No ground truth validated the naive and memory repertoire findings. Possibly reflecting memory cells re-expressing CD45RA, a few larger clonotypes occurred in naive repertoires, especially CD8. A clonotype means one alpha or beta sequence, not an alpha/beta pair.

In the case of this clonotype: Its antigen is not known.

This receptor was taken from a human donor in good health. The gene calls are TRBV6-5 and TRBJ2-3; D gene uncertain. Sequencing was performed on naive CD4+ T cells from blood. For the CDR3, the DNA is TGTGCCAGCAGCCGATTAGATACGCAGTATTTT. Protein product: CASSRLDTQYF.